This passage covers 14 T cell receptor beta chains from one sample sequenced in a study of shared clonotypes between healthy human individuals. Libraries were prepared by immunoSEQ multiplex PCR; TCRdb keeps only in-frame clonotypes and omits some of them. The data show 1,100,000 or so clones, 70% to 80% seen once. Sequenced material: memory CD4+ T cells from PBMCs. Subset indicated: CD45RA-negative fraction. Source of these receptors: a man aged 18 to 30 in good health. Some clones in this sample may be carry-over from other donors' samples.

The rearrangement uses TRBV6-6 and TRBJ2-1; 11 nucleotides line up with TRBD2. V lost 6 bases and J lost 7; bases outside the gene matches: 8. This CDR3 region has 15 residues. Germline CDR1 is MNHNY and CDR2 is SVGAGI (reference sequence). This CDR3 reads CASRLAGGQGNEQFF. DNA of the CDR3: TGTGCCAGCAGGCTAGCGGGAGGCCAGGGAAATGAGCAGTTCTTC.

The chain employs TRBV28 and TRBJ1-2; no reliable D call. Germline V gene sequence: CDR1 MDHEN, CDR2 SYDVKM. Trimming took 8 bases from V and 1 from J, leaving 8 bases between them. This CDR3 is built from 12 residues. The DNA of the CDR3 is TGTGCCAGCCAGATAATTAACTATGGCTACACCTTC. Protein sequence: CASQIINYGYTF.

CDR3 bases: TGTGCCAGCAGCGTAGACCCCTCCCTCAGCGAGCAGTACTTC. Protein product: CASSVDPSLSEQYF. This rearrangement joins TRBV9 to TRBJ2-7; D is unclear. The CDR3 sequence is 14 residues long. Germline V gene data show CDR1 as SGDLS and CDR2 as YYNGEE. V was trimmed by 0 bases and J by 6 bases, leaving 13 bases between them.

The CDR3 loop reads CASSLLRQGVTDTQYF. CDR3 bases: TGTGCCAGCAGCTTGCTTCGGCAGGGAGTCACAGATACGCAGTATTTT. V usage is TRBV5-6 and J usage is TRBJ2-3; D could derive from TRBD1 or TRBD2 (5 bases each). The CDR3 runs 16 residues. Between the trimmed V and J ends, which lost 1 base and 2 bases, there was a span of 14 bases. CDR1 and CDR2 (germline): SGHDT, YYEEEE. The complete variable domain, with remaining parts taken from reference TRBV5-6 and TRBJ2-3, reads DAGVTQSPTHLIKTRGQQVTLRCSPKSGHDTVSWYQQALGQGPQFIFQYYEEEERQRGNFPDRFSGHQFPNYSSELNVNALLLGDSALYLCASSLLRQGVTDTQYFGPGTRLTVL.

This rearrangement joins TRBV18 to TRBJ2-7, with 7 bases fitting TRBD1. Germline V CDR1 and CDR2: KGHSH, LQKENI. This CDR3 spans 14 amino acids. V shed 3 bases and J 5 bases; nucleotides not matched to a gene: 7. The CDR3 DNA follows: TGTGCCAGCTCACCGTCAACAGGGACAGACGAGCAGTACTTC. This gives the protein CASSPSTGTDEQYF.

The rearrangement joins TRBV19 to TRBJ1-2; 7 bases are a match to TRBD1. The germline V gene has CDR1 LNHDA and CDR2 SQIVND (reference sequence). This CDR3 contains 15 residues. J gave up 2 bases and V 1 base, and 4 bases lay outside the gene matches. The CDR3: CASSIGGQQNYGYTF. Written as DNA, the CDR3 is TGTGCCAGTAGTATAGGGGGACAGCAGAACTATGGCTACACCTTC. Combining the CDR3 with reference TRBV19 and TRBJ1-2 gives the whole variable domain DGGITQSPKYLFRKEGQNVTLSCEQNLNHDAMYWYRQDPGQGLRLIYYSQIVNDFQKGDIAEGYSVSREKKESFPLTVTSAQKNPTAFYLCASSIGGQQNYGYTFGSGTRLTVV.

V is TRBV2 and J is TRBJ2-1; 11 bases agree with TRBD2. There are 16 residues in the CDR3. Germline-derived CDR1 and CDR2 are SNHLY and FYNNEI. V shed 3 bases and J 4 bases; nucleotides not matched to a gene: 5. The CDR3 sequence: CASSDETSGTYNEQFF. CDR3 bases: TGTGCCAGCAGTGACGAGACTAGCGGGACTTACAATGAGCAGTTCTTC. Filled out from reference TRBV2 and TRBJ2-1, the complete variable domain reads EPEVTQTPSHQVTQMGQEVILRCVPISNHLYFYWYRQILGQKVEFLVSFYNNEISEKSEIFDDQFSVERPDGSNFTLKIRSTKLEDSAMYFCASSDETSGTYNEQFFGPGTRLTVL.

This chain uses TRBV5-4 with TRBJ2-2; 7 nucleotides agree with TRBD1. V lost 1 base, J lost 10 bases, and 10 bases stayed unmatched. The germline V gene has CDR1 SGHNT and CDR2 YYREEE (reference sequence). The CDR3 is 15 amino acids. The CDR3 DNA reads as TGTGCCAGCAGCTTGCGATGGGCCGGGACAGAGGAGCTGTTTTTT. Protein: CASSLRWAGTEELFF.

The chain combines TRBV5-4 with TRBJ1-1; no reliable D call. There are 14 residues in the CDR3. Trimming shortened V by 4 bases and J by 1 base, and 11 bases separated the two germline ends. Germline V lookup: CDR1 SGHNT, CDR2 YYREEE (reference sequence). CDR3: CASSPNIGNTEAFF. CDR3 nucleotides: TGTGCCAGCAGCCCCAACATCGGGAACACTGAAGCTTTCTTT.

The gene calls are TRBV5-6 and TRBJ2-7; D is undetermined. This CDR3 has 14 residues. Between the trimmed V and J ends, which lost 0 bases and 9 bases, there was a span of 16 bases. Per germline, CDR1 SGHDT and CDR2 YYEEEE. CDR3 in DNA: TGTGCCAGCAGCTTGGGAGTCAACCGCAGAGGGCAGTACTTC. Protein product: CASSLGVNRRGQYF.

The chain couples TRBV29-1 to TRBJ1-5; unclear D gene. Germline CDR1 is SQVTM and CDR2 is ANQGSEA. V was clipped by 7 bases and J by 1 base, with 11 bases between them. CDR3 size: 13 residues. The CDR3 spells CSAQTDSNQPQHF. The CDR3 DNA reads TGCAGCGCCCAAACCGACAGCAATCAGCCCCAGCATTTT.

This clone was observed once. The chain links TRBV21-1 to TRBJ1-4. TRBV21-1 is flagged as a pseudogene. The CDR3 consists of 13 residues. CDR3 sequence: CASSKRTFEKLFF. The CDR3 nucleotides read TGTGCCAGCAGCAAACGGACGTTCGAAAAACTGTTTTTT.

The chain joins TRBV6-6 to TRBJ2-3; 7 nucleotides agree with TRBD1. Trimming removed 2 bases from V and 3 bases from J; junction bases left unmatched: 5. CDR1 MNHNY and CDR2 SVGAGI come from the germline V gene (reference sequence). The CDR3 has 15 residues. CDR3 residues: CASSYGRGMTDTQYF. The CDR3 DNA reads as TGTGCCAGCAGTTACGGCAGGGGGATGACAGATACGCAGTATTTT.

The J gene is TRBJ2-2, the V gene TRBV28, with 12 bases lining up with TRBD2. The V gene end was trimmed by 4 bases and the J gene end by 0 bases; junction bases not matched to a gene: 12. CDR3 size: 20 residues. Germline CDR1 MDHEN, CDR2 SYDVKM. The CDR3 protein is CASSSYRASGRGANTGELFF. In DNA, the CDR3 is TGTGCCAGCAGTTCCTATCGGGCTAGCGGGAGGGGCGCGAACACCGGGGAGCTGTTTTTT.